The present entry profiles one T cell receptor (beta chain) with its context. The data were obtained in a study of T cells after yellow fever vaccination. TCRdb fed the 5' RACE reads into MiXCR, producing one record per CDR3 protein. The table records over 70,000 distinct CDR3 sequences, 7.7% of them present only once. This receptor was obtained from a man aged 25-45 years who received the YFV17D yellow fever vaccine. The input for sequencing was CD8+ T cells sorted from PBMCs, taken on the day of the yellow fever booster vaccination.

DNA for the CDR3: TGTGCCAGCAGTTTAAGGGACAGGGACTACGAGCAGTACTTC. This encodes CASSLRDRDYEQYF. This chain links TRBV28 with TRBJ2-7; 9 nucleotides align to TRBD1. Germline V lookup: CDR1 MDHEN, CDR2 SYDVKM. The CDR3 spans 14 residues. The J segment lost 3 bases and the V segment lost 2 bases, leaving 2 bases of the junction unmatched.